This T cell receptor beta chain was identified in a study of T cells in Graves' hyperthyroidism and ophthalmopathy. This clonotype has just a few counts. Germline lookup yields CDR1 MNHNS and CDR2 SASEGT. There are 14 residues in the CDR3. V dropped 11 bases and J dropped 4; count of bases not matched to a gene: 10. Using RNA transcripts as the source, TCR beta CDR3 regions were amplified. During a first-round RT-PCR of the TCR CDR3, the HTBI primer set was used. TCRdb redid the calling of the multiplex PCR reads with MiXCR, one entry per CDR3 protein. Found here are 300,000 to 450,000 distinct CDR3 sequences, around a sixth of them singletons; the top ten hold 28%.

The sequenced sample was blood. The V and J genes are TRBV6-1 and TRBJ2-3, with 9 positions matching TRBD2. The sequence derives from a woman younger than 35 with Graves' hyperthyroidism that later progressed to Graves' ophthalmopathy. The CDR3 spells CAAGGTSRPDTQYF. In DNA form, the CDR3 reads TGTGCCGCTGGGGGGACTAGCAGGCCAGATACGCAGTATTTT.